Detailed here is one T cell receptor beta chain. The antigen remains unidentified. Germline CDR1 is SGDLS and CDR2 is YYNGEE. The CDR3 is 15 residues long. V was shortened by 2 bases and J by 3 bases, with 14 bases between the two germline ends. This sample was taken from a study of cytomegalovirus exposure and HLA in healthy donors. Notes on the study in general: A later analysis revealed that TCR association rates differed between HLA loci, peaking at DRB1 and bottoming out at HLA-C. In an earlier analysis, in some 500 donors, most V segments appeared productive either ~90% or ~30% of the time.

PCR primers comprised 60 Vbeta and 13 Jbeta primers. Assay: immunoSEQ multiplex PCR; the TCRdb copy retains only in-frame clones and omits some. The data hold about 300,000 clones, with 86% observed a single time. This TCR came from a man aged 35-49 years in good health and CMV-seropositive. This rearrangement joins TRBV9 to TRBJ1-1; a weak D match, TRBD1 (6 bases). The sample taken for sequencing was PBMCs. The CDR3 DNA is TGTGCCAGCAGCGTGGGCACAGGGATCGACACTGAAGCTTTCTTT. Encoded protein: CASSVGTGIDTEAFF. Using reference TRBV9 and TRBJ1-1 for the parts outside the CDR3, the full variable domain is DSGVTQTPKHLITATGQRVTLRCSPRSGDLSVYWYQQSLDQGLQFLIQYYNGEERAKGNILERFSAQQFPDLHSELNLSSLELGDSALYFCASSVGTGIDTEAFFGQGTRLTVV.